This entry lists 5 T cell receptor beta chains sequenced from one sample in a study of blood T cell repertoires in COVID-19. The data were produced by immunoSEQ multiplex PCR, yet TCRdb's version contains in-frame clones alone and is incomplete. The sample lists fewer than 100,000 clones; around 79% were seen once. The sequencing input was peripheral blood. These receptors originate from a human donor in a cohort sampled during active COVID-19.

This rearrangement joins TRBV5-8 to TRBJ2-7, with 7 bases matching TRBD1. V gave up 3 bases and J gave up 4 bases; unmatched junction bases: 16. The CDR3 loop spans 17 amino acids. From germline, CDR1 is SGHTS and CDR2 YDEGEE. This CDR3 is CASSSPPPRDSWYEQYF. CDR3 nucleotides: TGTGCCAGCAGCTCCCCACCCCCCCGGGACAGCTGGTACGAGCAGTACTTC.

The chain is built from TRBV4-3 and TRBJ2-3, with 8 bases identical to TRBD2. CDR3 length: 16 residues. Germline loops: CDR1 LGHNA, CDR2 YSLEER. Unmatched junction bases numbered 8, after V lost 4 bases and J lost 2 bases. The CDR3 protein is CASSRVGTRLTDTQYF. DNA of the CDR3: TGCGCCAGCAGCCGAGTCGGGACTAGGCTCACAGATACGCAGTATTTT.

The V gene is TRBV7-2, the J gene TRBJ2-5; TRBD1 is a possible D gene (6 bases). There are 13 residues in the CDR3. V shed 6 bases and J shed 6 bases, with 14 bases lying between them. The germline V gene encodes CDR1 SGHTA and CDR2 FQGNSA. The CDR3, as DNA: TGTGCCAGCAGTCAAGGACAGTTCCAGACCCAGTACTTC. Translated, it gives CASSQGQFQTQYF. The whole variable domain, filled in from reference TRBV7-2 and TRBJ2-5, reads GAGVSQSPSNKVTEKGKDVELRCDPISGHTALYWYRQSLGQGLEFLIYFQGNSAPDKSGLPSDRFSAERTGGSVSTLTIQRTQQEDSAVYLCASSQGQFQTQYFGPGTRLLVL.

The chain carries TRBV6-5 and TRBJ1-5; 8 nucleotides match TRBD1. CDR1 and CDR2 (germline): MNHEY, SVGAGI. V lost 0 bases, J lost 7 bases, and 5 bases stayed unmatched. There are 15 residues in the CDR3. The CDR3 loop is CASSYSWTGKQPQHF. In DNA form, the CDR3 reads TGTGCCAGCAGTTACTCTTGGACAGGGAAACAGCCCCAGCATTTT.

In this sample, this clone turned up once. This rearrangement joins TRBV3-1 (or the pseudogene TRBV3-2) to TRBJ2-2; 8 bases agree with TRBD1. V dropped 0 bases and J dropped 4; count of bases not matched to a gene: 4. The CDR3 is 16 amino acids. Germline V gives CDR1 LGHDT, CDR2 YNNKEL (reference sequence). CDR3 region: CASSQDQGATTGELFF. The CDR3 bases are TGTGCCAGCAGCCAAGATCAGGGGGCGACCACCGGGGAGCTGTTTTTT.